Following are 20 T cell receptor beta chains from one sample sequenced in a study of blood T cell repertoires in COVID-19. Measured with immunoSEQ multiplex PCR; TCRdb has only the in-frame clones, and not every one. The table has around 150,000 clones, about nine tenths seen once. Sample: peripheral blood. The receptors derive from a woman aged 60 to 75 with active or convalescent COVID-19.

This clone occurred many times. This rearrangement joins TRBV29-1 to TRBJ1-1, with D uncertain. The V end lost 6 bases, the J end lost 5 bases, and 19 bases lay between the germline ends. CDR1 is SQVTM and CDR2 is ANQGSEA in the germline V gene. The CDR3 is 14 residues long. CDR3 nucleotide sequence: TGCAGCGTCCGATTTCCACGGGATAAGACTGAAGCTTTCTTT. Translation: CSVRFPRDKTEAFF. Together with reference TRBV29-1 and TRBJ1-1, the CDR3 gives the full variable domain: SAVISQKPSRDICQRGTSLTIQCQVDSQVTMMFWYRQQPGQSLTLIATANQGSEATYESGFVIDKFPISRPNLTFSTLTVSNMSPEDSSIYLCSVRFPRDKTEAFFGQGTRLTVV.

The CDR3 sequence: CASSQEKRGGGYGYTF. CDR3 nucleotide sequence: TGCGCCAGCAGCCAAGAAAAGCGGGGTGGGGGCTATGGCTACACCTTC. The chain employs TRBV4-3 and TRBJ1-2, with D possibly being TRBD1 (5 bases). V was cut by 0 bases and J by 4 bases, with 15 bases left in between. There are 16 residues in the CDR3. The germline V gene has CDR1 LGHNA and CDR2 YSLEER.

The V call is TRBV25-1, the J call TRBJ2-5; 11 nucleotides agree with TRBD1. J gave up 4 bases and V 3 bases, and 4 bases lay outside the gene matches. Per the germline V gene, CDR1 is MGHDK and CDR2 is SYGVNS. This CDR3 comprises 15 residues. CDR3 residues: CASSEGGQGGETQYF. Written as DNA, the CDR3 is TGTGCCAGCAGTGAGGGGGGACAGGGGGGAGAGACCCAGTACTTC.

This chain joins TRBV11-2 and TRBJ2-7; TRBD1 agrees at 11 bases. V gave up 2 bases and J gave up 5 bases; unmatched junction bases: 8. The CDR3 is 16 amino acids. Germline V CDR1 and CDR2: SGHAT, FQNNGV. This CDR3 reads CASSLSGTGGSHEQYF. As DNA, the CDR3 is TGTGCCAGCAGCTTATCCGGGACAGGGGGATCACACGAGCAGTACTTC.

The V gene is TRBV7-2, the J gene TRBJ2-7; D gene ambiguous. CDR1 and CDR2 from the germline V gene are SGHTA and FQGNSA. V lost 5 bases and J 2 bases, leaving 13 bases between the germline ends. The CDR3 is 14 amino acids. CDR3: CASSPLTNTYEQYF. CDR3 DNA sequence: TGTGCCAGCAGCCCCTTGACAAATACCTACGAGCAGTACTTC.

J is TRBJ1-2 and V is TRBV11-2, with D possibly being TRBD1 (6 bases). The germline V gene encodes CDR1 SGHAT and CDR2 FQNNGV. The CDR3 is 12 amino acids. V dropped 2 bases and J dropped 10 bases, with 11 bases sitting between them. CDR3 sequence reads: CASSLRGGDYTF. The DNA of the CDR3 is TGTGCCAGCAGCTTAAGGGGGGGCGACTACACCTTC.

The chain links TRBV19 to TRBJ1-1; weak D call: TRBD1 (5 bases). The CDR3 spans 14 residues. Trimming stripped 6 bases from V and 1 base from J, with 12 bases between. CDR1 LNHDA and CDR2 SQIVND come from the germline V gene (reference sequence). This CDR3 reads CASRTMDTNTEAFF. DNA of the CDR3: TGTGCCAGTAGGACCATGGACACGAACACTGAAGCTTTCTTT. The complete variable domain, with remaining parts taken from reference TRBV19 and TRBJ1-1, reads DGGITQSPKYLFRKEGQNVTLSCEQNLNHDAMYWYRQDPGQGLRLIYYSQIVNDFQKGDIAEGYSVSREKKESFPLTVTSAQKNPTAFYLCASRTMDTNTEAFFGQGTRLTVV.

The chain couples TRBV6-5 to TRBJ1-1; 8 bases map to TRBD1. Germline loops: CDR1 MNHEY, CDR2 SVGAGI. This CDR3 is built from 13 residues. V trimming: 4 bases; J trimming: 6 bases; junction bases outside the gene matches: 4. The DNA for the CDR3 is TGTGCCAGCAGTTTTCACAGGGGGTCTGAAGCTTTCTTT. Encoded protein: CASSFHRGSEAFF.

This clone has just one count. V and J are TRBV10-3 and TRBJ1-2; 7 nucleotides match TRBD1. Germline V CDR1 and CDR2: ENHRY, SYGVKD. The junction had 4 bases not matched to a gene; V was cut back by 4 bases and J by 2 bases. The CDR3 spans 14 residues. The CDR3 coding sequence is TGTGCCATCAGTGCTGGGACAGAAAACTATGGCTACACCTTC. It yields the protein CAISAGTENYGYTF.

This chain connects TRBV29-1 to TRBJ2-2, with a possible D match to TRBD2 (7 bases). The CDR3 has 18 residues. In germline, CDR1 is SQVTM, CDR2 ANQGSEA. V was trimmed by 0 bases and J by 6 bases, leaving 23 bases between them. In DNA form, the CDR3 reads TGCAGCGTTGAAGAGGGGGGCGGGGGCGAGGTATGGGCCGGGGAGCTGTTTTTT. Translated: CSVEEGGGGEVWAGELFF.

Ten or more counts support this clone. The rearrangement uses TRBV7-6 and TRBJ2-3, with 8 bases identical to TRBD2. This CDR3 is 14 amino acids long. CDR1 is SGHVS, CDR2 FNYEAQ, per germline. The junction had 5 bases not matched to a gene; V was cut back by 1 base and J by 8 bases. The CDR3 here is CASSLDPGGVTQYF. For the CDR3, the DNA is TGTGCCAGCAGCTTAGACCCGGGGGGGGTTACGCAGTATTTT.

The rearrangement links TRBV18 to TRBJ1-2, with 7 bases fitting TRBD1. The germline CDR1 and CDR2 sequences are KGHSH and LQKENI. Germline trimming cut 3 bases from V and 0 bases from J; bases unmatched to any gene: 16. This CDR3 has 19 amino acids. This chain's CDR3 is CASSPRGGGGAETNYGYTF. Here the CDR3 DNA reads TGTGCCAGCTCACCCCGAGGAGGAGGGGGCGCGGAAACTAACTATGGCTACACCTTC.

The V gene is TRBV7-9, the J gene TRBJ2-7; no definite D call. With 2 bases removed from V and 1 base from J, the gap between germline ends came to 9 bases. Germline V CDR1 and CDR2: SEHNR, FQNEAQ (reference sequence). The CDR3 loop spans 14 amino acids. CDR3: CASSLYDGSYEQYF. CDR3 nucleotide sequence: TGTGCCAGCAGCTTATACGACGGGTCCTACGAGCAGTACTTC.

The chain joins TRBV27 to TRBJ2-3; tentatively, D is TRBD2 (6 bases). The V gene's germline CDR1 is MNHEY and CDR2 SMNVEV (reference sequence). The CDR3 length is 17 residues. The V gene lost 2 bases and the J gene lost 0 bases, with 15 bases spanning the gap. CDR3 sequence reads: CASSLPAGTVSTDTQYF. CDR3 bases: TGTGCCAGCAGTTTACCAGCGGGTACTGTTAGCACAGATACGCAGTATTTT.

The V call is TRBV11-2, the J call TRBJ2-3, with 10 bases aligning to TRBD1. This CDR3 is built from 20 residues. The V gene end was trimmed by 0 bases and the J gene end by 4 bases; junction bases not matched to a gene: 16. In germline, CDR1 is SGHAT, CDR2 FQNNGV. The CDR3 DNA follows: TGTGCCAGCAGCTTAGATCCTCCGGGACAGGGGATTGGTTTCGCAGATACGCAGTATTTT. Translation gives CASSLDPPGQGIGFADTQYF.

CDR3 nucleotide sequence: TGTGCCAGCAGTGAGGCCCTCGTCGTGATCAATCAGCCCCAGCATTTT. Translated: CASSEALVVINQPQHF. The chain couples TRBV6-1 to TRBJ1-5; no firm D call. The V and J ends lost 3 bases and 3 bases respectively, with 15 bases between them. The CDR3 has 16 amino acids. Per germline, CDR1 MNHNS and CDR2 SASEGT.

The chain couples TRBV11-3 to TRBJ2-2; TRBD1 might be the D (6 bases). Germline V gene sequence: CDR1 SGHNT, CDR2 YENEEA. The CDR3 length is 19 residues. The V end was cut by 0 bases, the J end by 6 bases, with 23 bases between. The CDR3 coding sequence is TGTGCCAGCAGCTTAGATACGAAGCAGGGGTCAGGAATGGCCGGGGAGCTGTTTTTT. Its translation: CASSLDTKQGSGMAGELFF.

The chain couples TRBV13 to TRBJ2-7; 7 nucleotides agree with TRBD2. The junction had 10 bases not matched to a gene; V was cut back by 5 bases and J by 0 bases. Looked up from germline, CDR1 is PRHDT and CDR2 is FYEKMQ (reference sequence). The CDR3 loop spans 16 amino acids. The DNA for the CDR3 is TGTGCCAGCAGCCGGAAGGGTTGGGGGGGCTCCTACGAGCAGTACTTC. Protein: CASSRKGWGGSYEQYF.

The chain uses TRBV10-3 and TRBJ1-1; TRBD1 is a possible D gene (6 bases). The CDR3 loop spans 13 amino acids. CDR1 ENHRY and CDR2 SYGVKD come from the germline V gene. Trimming took 6 bases from V and 3 from J, leaving 11 bases between them. DNA of the CDR3: TGTGCCATCAGGGAGGGGGGGGACACTGAAGCTTTCTTT. It codes for CAIREGGDTEAFF.

The V gene is TRBV9, the J gene TRBJ2-7, with TRBD2 identical over 13 bases. Trimming removed 2 bases from V and 0 bases from J; junction bases left unmatched: 2. The CDR3 has 16 amino acids. Germline V lookup: CDR1 SGDLS, CDR2 YYNGEE. CDR3 residues: CASSVGTSGNSYEQYF. CDR3 DNA sequence: TGTGCCAGCAGCGTCGGGACTAGCGGGAACTCCTACGAGCAGTACTTC.